This is a list of T cell receptor beta chains from one sample in a study of T-cell reconstitution after alpha-beta-depleted transplantation in children. Each CDR3 protein gets one entry after TCRdb re-called the PCR reads with MiXCR. The sample shows more than 200,000 distinct CDR3 sequences, around 8.4% of them seen only once. The material was PBMCs, mostly from graft donor cells, obtained 360 days after TCRalphabeta/CD19-depleted stem cell transplant. Receptors originate from a male patient aged 2-15 years who had a stem cell transplant for acute myeloid leukemia, so the T cells may come from the graft donor. The CDR3 runs from the conserved cysteine through the conserved F or W. Each record gives: CDR3 protein, CDR3 DNA, D gene, V gene, J gene, clone size. A D gene is named only where the DNA matches it firmly. Rows may omit the clone size; those that give it use once, few, many or a size class.

CDR3: CASSIKRTSGRGSEQFF
DNA: TGTGCCAGCAGCATAAAAAGAACTAGCGGGAGGGGTAGTGAGCAGTTCTTC
D: TRBD2
V: TRBV5-6
J: TRBJ2-1
size: many

CDR3: CASSLGPTLQETQYF
DNA: TGTGCCAGCAGCTTGGGACCGACCCTGCAAGAGACCCAGTACTTC
D: NA
V: TRBV5-6
J: TRBJ2-5
size: many

CDR3: CSASRGSEYTGELFF
DNA: TGCAGTGCTAGCAGGGGATCGGAGTACACCGGGGAGCTGTTTTTT
D: NA
V: TRBV20-1
J: TRBJ2-2
size: many

CDR3: CASSWGDSVQETQYF
DNA: TGCGCCAGCAGCTGGGGGGACAGCGTCCAAGAGACCCAGTACTTC
D: NA
V: TRBV5-1
J: TRBJ2-5
size: NA

CDR3: CASSRPGQVEAFF
DNA: TGTGCCAGCAGCCGACCCGGACAGGTCGAAGCTTTCTTT
D: TRBD1
V: TRBV5-8
J: TRBJ1-1
size: NA

CDR3: CASSPSGQGLGTYNEQFF
DNA: TGTGCCAGCAGCCCGTCAGGTCAGGGACTAGGCACCTACAATGAGCAGTTCTTC
D: TRBD2
V: TRBV11-2
J: TRBJ2-1
size: NA

CDR3: CSATGTSGRETQYF
DNA: TGCAGTGCTACCGGGACTAGCGGGCGTGAGACCCAGTACTTC
D: TRBD2
V: TRBV20-1
J: TRBJ2-5
size: NA

CDR3: CASSREYGDTQYF
DNA: TGTGCCAGCAGCCGGGAGTACGGAGATACGCAGTATTTT
D: NA
V: TRBV14
J: TRBJ2-3
size: few

CDR3: CATSRGGDSEYSNQPQHF
DNA: TGTGCCACCAGCAGAGGGGGAGACAGCGAGTATAGCAATCAGCCCCAGCATTTT
D: NA
V: TRBV15
J: TRBJ1-5
size: NA

CDR3: CASSVWMNGPENTEAFF
DNA: TGTGCCAGTAGTGTATGGATGAACGGTCCGGAGAACACTGAAGCTTTCTTT
D: NA
V: TRBV19
J: TRBJ1-1
size: many

CDR3: CASSHGDRRDEKLFF
DNA: TGCGCCAGCAGCCACGGCGACAGGCGCGATGAAAAACTGTTTTTT
D: NA
V: TRBV4-1
J: TRBJ1-4
size: few

CDR3: CSALRDFPYEQYF
DNA: TGCAGTGCTCTCCGGGACTTCCCCTACGAGCAGTACTTC
D: NA
V: TRBV20-1
J: TRBJ2-7
size: many

CDR3: CASSLTSGINEQYF
DNA: TGCGCCAGCAGCTTGACTAGCGGGATCAACGAGCAGTACTTC
D: TRBD2
V: TRBV5-1
J: TRBJ2-7
size: NA

CDR3: CSAIDRNKNIQYF
DNA: TGCAGTGCTATTGACAGGAATAAAAACATTCAGTACTTC
D: NA
V: TRBV20-1
J: TRBJ2-4
size: NA

CDR3: CATSRLQTDSGNTIYF
DNA: TGTGCCACCAGCAGACTGCAGACAGACTCTGGAAACACCATATATTTT
D: NA
V: TRBV15
J: TRBJ1-3
size: many